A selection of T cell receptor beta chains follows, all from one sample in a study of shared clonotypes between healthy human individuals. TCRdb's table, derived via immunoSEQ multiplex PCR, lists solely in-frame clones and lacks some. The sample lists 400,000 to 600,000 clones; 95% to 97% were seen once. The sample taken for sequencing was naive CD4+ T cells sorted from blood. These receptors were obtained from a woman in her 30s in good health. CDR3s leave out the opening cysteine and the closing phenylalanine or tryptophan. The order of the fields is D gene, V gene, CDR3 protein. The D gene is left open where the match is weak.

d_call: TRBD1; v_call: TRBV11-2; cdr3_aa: ASTLGQGGETQY
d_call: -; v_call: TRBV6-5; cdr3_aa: ASSSAQGQVTDTQY
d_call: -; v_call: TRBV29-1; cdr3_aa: SVGPYT
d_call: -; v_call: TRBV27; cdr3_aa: ASSSRVPGQPQH
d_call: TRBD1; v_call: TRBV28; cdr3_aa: ASTLGQGLTEAF
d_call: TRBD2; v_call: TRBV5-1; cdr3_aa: ASSLVSGGSAGELF
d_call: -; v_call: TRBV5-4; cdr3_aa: ASSLARLTATEQY
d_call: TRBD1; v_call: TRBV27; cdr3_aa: ASTGTGGITGELF
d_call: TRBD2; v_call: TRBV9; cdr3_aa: ASSVVAGVSVQY
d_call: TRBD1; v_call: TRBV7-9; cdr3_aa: ASSFSWQGAPFSSYEQY
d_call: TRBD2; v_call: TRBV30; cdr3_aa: AWSELAGGETQY
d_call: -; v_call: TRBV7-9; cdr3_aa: ASSLATDNTEAF
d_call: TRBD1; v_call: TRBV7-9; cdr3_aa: ASSLRGQGFHEQF
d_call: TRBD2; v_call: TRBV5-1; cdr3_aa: ASRASGEVPGELF
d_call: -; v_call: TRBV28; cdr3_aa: ASSLTYISGNTIY
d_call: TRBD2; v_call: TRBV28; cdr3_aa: ASTPRGGRETQY
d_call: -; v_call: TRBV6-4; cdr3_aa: ASSVDGSSYNEQF
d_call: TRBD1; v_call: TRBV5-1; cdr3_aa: ASSSRLSTGGRVNEQF
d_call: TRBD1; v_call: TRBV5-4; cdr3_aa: ASSSPGQAEETQY
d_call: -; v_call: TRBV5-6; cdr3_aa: ASSAARDRYEQY
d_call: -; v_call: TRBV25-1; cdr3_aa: ASSERGGTGELF
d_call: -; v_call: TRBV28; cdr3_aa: ASAKGGETDTEAF
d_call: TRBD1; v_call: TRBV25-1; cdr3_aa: ASSETGVPTDTQY
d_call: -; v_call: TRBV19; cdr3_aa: ASSKTASYEQY